This T cell receptor beta chain emerged from a study of siplizumab effects on memory and regulatory T cells. Regarding the study as a whole: Alloreactive sequences from unstimulated CD4+ memory cells fell significantly with siplizumab. Proliferating CD4+ or CD8+ clones, roughly 80-96% of them, lacked an assignable naive or memory phenotype. The mean Treg-derived percentage of mappable alloreactive CD4+ clones was 55% to 75% with siplizumab compared with about 28% in controls.

With regard to this clone: Its antigen is unidentified.

TCRdb's table, derived via immunoSEQ multiplex PCR, lists solely in-frame clones and lacks some. There are 90,000 to 140,000 clones in the sample; roughly 91% occur only once, and approximately 0.3% lies in the top ten. Germline assignment: CDR1 GTSNPN and CDR2 SVGIG (reference sequence). V lost 8 bases and J lost 4, with 17 bases in between. This CDR3 is built from 13 residues. The J gene is TRBJ1-2, the V gene TRBV30, with D perhaps TRBD1 (6 bases). Sequencing was carried out using CD4+ T cells sorted from blood. The receptor was isolated from a human donor in good health. The CDR3 coding sequence is TGTGCCGGCTCGTCGAACAGGGCCTATGGCTACACCTTC. Encoded protein: CAGSSNRAYGYTF.